This is a list of T cell receptor beta chains from one sample in a study of cytomegalovirus exposure and HLA in healthy donors. This table comes from immunoSEQ multiplex PCR, and its TCRdb copy is limited to in-frame clones, with some not included. The data contain roughly 61,000 clones, more than 80% of them singletons. The sample taken for sequencing was PBMCs. These receptors all stem from a man aged 25-45 years in good health and CMV-seropositive. The CDR3 runs from the conserved cysteine through the conserved F or W. The D gene is left open where the match is weak. Where a row states a size, it is once, few, many or the class of an expanded clone; other rows omit it.

TRBV5-6	TRBJ2-5	NA	NA	CASSLYSPQETQYF	TGTGCCAGCAGCTTGTACAGTCCTCAAGAGACCCAGTACTTC
TRBV28	TRBJ2-7	NA	NA	CASNGQRYEQYF	TGCGCCAGCAACGGACAGCGGTACGAGCAGTACTTC
TRBV5-8	TRBJ2-7	NA	NA	CASSLTTYEQYF	TGTGCCAGCAGCTTGACTACCTACGAGCAGTACTTC
TRBV7-6	TRBJ2-1	NA	NA	CASSAAGTYRGDEQFF	TGTGCCAGCAGCGCAGCCGGGACTTATAGGGGCGATGAGCAGTTCTTC
TRBV28	TRBJ2-1	NA	TRBD1	CASSFRTGLGDEQFF	TGTGCCAGCAGTTTTCGGACAGGGTTGGGAGATGAGCAGTTCTTC
TRBV6-5	TRBJ2-7	NA	NA	CASSAAIPGVQYF	TGTGCCAGCAGCGCAGCGATACCGGGGGTGCAGTACTTC
TRBV28	TRBJ2-1	NA	NA	CASRSGSNEQFF	TGTGCCAGCAGGAGTGGGAGTAATGAGCAGTTCTTC
TRBV21-1	TRBJ2-7	once	NA	CASSKIGIGGGPKLPGLNEQYF	TGTGCCAGCAGCAAAATCGGAATCGGGGGGGGGCCGAAGCTCCCGGGTCTCAACGAGCAGTACTTC
TRBV7-6	TRBJ2-5	NA	TRBD2	CASSLAEGLAGVETQYF	TGTGCCAGCAGCTTAGCCGAGGGACTAGCGGGAGTGGAGACCCAGTACTTC
TRBV18	TRBJ2-1	NA	TRBD1	CASSLMGRDRGDEQFF	TGTGCCAGCTCACTGATGGGGAGGGACAGGGGCGATGAGCAGTTCTTC
TRBV7-6	TRBJ1-2	NA	TRBD1	CASSSRQGLYGYTF	TGTGCCAGCAGCAGCCGACAGGGCCTCTATGGCTACACCTTC
TRBV11-1	TRBJ2-7	NA	TRBD2	CASSLELAGATYEQYF	TGTGCCAGCAGCTTAGAACTAGCGGGAGCCACCTACGAGCAGTACTTC
TRBV6-4	TRBJ1-1	NA	NA	CASSLEVNTEAFF	TGTGCCAGCAGCTTAGAGGTGAACACTGAAGCTTTCTTT
TRBV5-1	TRBJ1-4	NA	NA	CASSLGATNEKLFF	TGCGCCAGCAGCTTGGGAGCAACTAATGAAAAACTGTTTTTT
TRBV6-5	TRBJ2-3	NA	TRBD1	CASARDSATDTQYF	TGTGCCAGCGCTCGGGACAGCGCAACAGATACGCAGTATTTT
TRBV4-3	TRBJ1-6	NA	NA	CASSQDRGDRSPLHF	TGCGCCAGCAGCCAAGATCGGGGGGATCGTTCACCCCTCCACTTT
TRBV5-1	TRBJ2-1	once	NA	CASSRGLRSDEQFF	TGCGCCAGCAGCCGGGGACTCCGGTCTGATGAGCAGTTCTTC
TRBV28	TRBJ1-5	NA	NA	CASSLWGRDQPQHF	TGTGCCAGCAGTTTATGGGGGAGGGATCAGCCCCAGCATTTT
TRBV4-2	TRBJ2-7	NA	TRBD2	CASSPGLAGGEQYF	TGTGCCAGCAGCCCGGGACTAGCGGGGGGTGAGCAGTACTTC
TRBV5-6	TRBJ1-1	NA	TRBD1	CASSVNRGRTEAFF	TGTGCCAGCAGCGTCAACAGGGGGAGGACTGAAGCTTTCTTT
TRBV18	TRBJ2-1	NA	NA	CASSPPVGAEDEQFF	TGTGCCAGCTCACCACCAGTGGGGGCGGAGGATGAGCAGTTCTTC
TRBV6-4	TRBJ2-1	NA	TRBD1	CASSDGGQGADEQFF	TGTGCCAGCAGTGACGGGGGACAGGGGGCCGATGAGCAGTTCTTC
TRBV30	TRBJ2-7	NA	TRBD2	CAWSERDSSYEQYF	TGTGCCTGGAGTGAGCGGGACTCCTCCTACGAGCAGTACTTC
TRBV5-1	TRBJ2-7	NA	NA	CASSLGAGLTYEQYF	TGCGCCAGCAGCTTGGGTGCGGGACTCACCTACGAGCAGTACTTC
TRBV19	TRBJ2-1	medium-sized	NA	CASSIAGEAYNEQFF	TGTGCCAGTAGTATAGCGGGAGAGGCCTACAATGAGCAGTTCTTC
TRBV5-5	TRBJ2-3	NA	TRBD2	CASSLRSGRTDTQYF	TGTGCCAGCAGCTTGAGAAGCGGGAGGACAGATACGCAGTATTTT
TRBV18	TRBJ2-1	NA	TRBD1	CASSKIAGTGGKNEQFF	TGTGCCAGCTCCAAGATTGCCGGGACAGGGGGCAAGAATGAGCAGTTCTTC